This entry concerns a single T cell receptor (beta chain). Its antigen is still unknown. The sample is drawn from a study of cytomegalovirus exposure and HLA in healthy donors. The study, taken as a whole, reports: Analyzed later, association rates of TCRs varied across HLA loci, with DRB1 most and HLA-C fewest. Donor immune exposure was known only as CMV serostatus. With high specificity and sensitivity, the classifier reportedly diagnosed cytomegalovirus status.

13 Jbeta primers and 60 Vbeta primers were used for the PCR. Sequencing used immunoSEQ multiplex PCR; TCRdb keeps in-frame clones, though not all of them. The sample lists about 160,000 clones, 77% occurring once. The germline V gene has CDR1 LGHNT and CDR2 FRNRAP. V was cut by 4 bases and J by 4 bases, with 13 bases left in between. This CDR3 is 14 amino acids long. V gene TRBV12-5 combines with J gene TRBJ2-5; a weak D match, TRBD1 (5 bases). Input material: PBMCs. The clonotype originates from a man aged 25-40 years in good health and CMV-seropositive. CDR3 in amino acids: CASGSTSDRETQYF. CDR3 DNA sequence: TGTGCTAGTGGTTCGACTTCCGACAGAGAGACCCAGTACTTC.